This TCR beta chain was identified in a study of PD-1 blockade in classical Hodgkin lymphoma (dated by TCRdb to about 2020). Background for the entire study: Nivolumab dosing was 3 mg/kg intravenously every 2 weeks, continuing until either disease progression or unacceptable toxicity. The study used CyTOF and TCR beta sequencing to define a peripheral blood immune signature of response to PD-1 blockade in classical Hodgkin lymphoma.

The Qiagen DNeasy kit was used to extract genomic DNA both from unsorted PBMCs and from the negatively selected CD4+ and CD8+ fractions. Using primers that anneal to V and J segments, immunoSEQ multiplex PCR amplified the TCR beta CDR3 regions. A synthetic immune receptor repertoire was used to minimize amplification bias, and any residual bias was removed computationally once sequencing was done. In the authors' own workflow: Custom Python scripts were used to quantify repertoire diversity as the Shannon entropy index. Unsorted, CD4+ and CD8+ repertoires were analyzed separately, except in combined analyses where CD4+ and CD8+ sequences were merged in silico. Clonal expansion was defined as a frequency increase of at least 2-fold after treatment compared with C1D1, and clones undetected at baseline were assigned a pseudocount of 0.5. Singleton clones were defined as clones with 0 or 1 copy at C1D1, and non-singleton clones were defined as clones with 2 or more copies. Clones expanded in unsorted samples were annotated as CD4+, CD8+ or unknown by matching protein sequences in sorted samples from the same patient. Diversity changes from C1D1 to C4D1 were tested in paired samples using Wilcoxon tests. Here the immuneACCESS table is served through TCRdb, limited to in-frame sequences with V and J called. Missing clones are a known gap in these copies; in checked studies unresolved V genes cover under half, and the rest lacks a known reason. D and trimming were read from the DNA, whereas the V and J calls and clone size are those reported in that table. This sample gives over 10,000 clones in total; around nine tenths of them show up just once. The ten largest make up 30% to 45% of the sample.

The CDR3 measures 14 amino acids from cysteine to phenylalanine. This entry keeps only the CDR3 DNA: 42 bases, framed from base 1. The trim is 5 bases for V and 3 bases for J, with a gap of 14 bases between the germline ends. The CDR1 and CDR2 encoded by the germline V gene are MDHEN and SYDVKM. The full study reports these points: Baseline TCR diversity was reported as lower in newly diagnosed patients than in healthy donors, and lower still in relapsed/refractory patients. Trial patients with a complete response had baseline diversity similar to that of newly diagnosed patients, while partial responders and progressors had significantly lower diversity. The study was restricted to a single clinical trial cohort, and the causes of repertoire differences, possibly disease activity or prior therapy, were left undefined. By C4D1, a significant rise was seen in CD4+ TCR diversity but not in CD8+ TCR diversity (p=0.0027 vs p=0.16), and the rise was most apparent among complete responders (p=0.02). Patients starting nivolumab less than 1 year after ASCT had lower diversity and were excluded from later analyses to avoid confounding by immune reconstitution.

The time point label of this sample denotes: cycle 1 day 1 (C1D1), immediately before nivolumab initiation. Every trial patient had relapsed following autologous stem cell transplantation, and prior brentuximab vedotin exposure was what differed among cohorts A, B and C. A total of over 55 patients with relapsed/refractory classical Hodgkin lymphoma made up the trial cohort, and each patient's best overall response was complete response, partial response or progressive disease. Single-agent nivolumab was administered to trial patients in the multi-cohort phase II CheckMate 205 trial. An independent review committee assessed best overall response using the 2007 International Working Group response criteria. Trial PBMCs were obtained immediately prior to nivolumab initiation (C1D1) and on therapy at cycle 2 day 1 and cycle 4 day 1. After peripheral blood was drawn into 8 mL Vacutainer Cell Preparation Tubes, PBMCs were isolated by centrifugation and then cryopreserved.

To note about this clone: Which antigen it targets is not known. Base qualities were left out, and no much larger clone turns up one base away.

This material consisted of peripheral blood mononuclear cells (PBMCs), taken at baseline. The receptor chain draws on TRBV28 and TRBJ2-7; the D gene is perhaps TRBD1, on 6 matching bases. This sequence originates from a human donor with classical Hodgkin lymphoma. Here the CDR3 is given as CASSIPGVHYEQYF. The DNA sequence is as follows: TGTGCCAGCAGTATCCCAGGGGTCCACTACGAGCAGTACTTC.